This T cell receptor beta chain was retrieved from a study of blood T cell repertoires in COVID-19. Study overall: Sites across the United States, Italy and Spain contributed samples from acute and convalescent COVID-19. PBMCs, B-cell-depleted T cells, or T cells were the source of the cDNA or gDNA that made up the material.

Germline V lookup: CDR1 LNHDA, CDR2 SQIVND (reference sequence). The V gene end was trimmed by 10 bases and the J gene end by 5 bases; junction bases not matched to a gene: 6. The CDR3 contains 15 residues. In the source study's methods: The authors estimated nucleated cell counts from reference gene primer amplification. Profiled with immunoSEQ multiplex PCR; TCRdb holds only in-frame clones, not every one. Clone size and the V and J calls come from that table; the DNA yielded D and trimming. The table records fewer than 120,000 clones, approximately 90% of them present only once. This receptor was taken from a woman aged 45-65 years with acute or convalescent COVID-19. The chain recombines TRBV19 with TRBJ2-2, with 14 bases matching TRBD2. Sequencing was performed on peripheral blood. The CDR3 protein is CATRGLAGVTGELFF. The CDR3 DNA reads as TGTGCCACTAGGGGACTAGCGGGAGTAACCGGGGAGCTGTTTTTT.